This TCR beta chain was documented in a study of cytomegalovirus exposure and HLA in healthy donors. In regard to this clone: Its antigen is unidentified.

Germline V gives CDR1 SNHLY, CDR2 FYNNEI. V was cut by 2 bases and J by 3 bases, with 10 bases left in between. The length of the CDR3 is 14 residues. General observations from the study: Exclusion as indistinguishable affected some V segments, including TRBV6-2 and TRBV6-3. Among TCR beta chains, those listed as cytomegalovirus-associated numbered roughly 150.

Primers included in the PCR were 60 Vbeta and 13 Jbeta primers. The data were produced by immunoSEQ multiplex PCR, yet TCRdb's version contains in-frame clones alone and is incomplete. Here the sample spans about 180,000 clones, over 80% being singletons. This chain connects TRBV2 to TRBJ1-1, with D perhaps TRBD1 (5 bases). The sequencing input was PBMCs. The source of this sequence is a girl aged 10 to 17 in good health and CMV-seropositive. This chain's CDR3 is CASSERSGYTEAFF. In nucleotides, the CDR3 is TGTGCCAGCAGTGAAAGATCAGGGTACACTGAAGCTTTCTTT.